This T cell receptor (beta chain) was recorded in a study of regulatory T cells in long-lasting Graves disease. Study overall: Persistent Graves' disease meant over 5 years of antithyroid drugs with positive TSH receptor antibodies.

In building TCR beta libraries, iRepertoire HTBI primers were used together with Arm-PCR of CDR3 regions. TCRdb fed the multiplex PCR reads into MiXCR, producing one record per CDR3 protein. The sample has around 450,000 distinct CDR3 sequences, 20% to 25% seen once. Time point in this sample: persistent/refractory GD, antithyroid drugs over 5 years with positive TRAb. Researchers made the TCR library from RNA that was extracted from PBMCs. This clonotype was seen repeatedly, ten times or more. Losses at the gene ends were 2 bases for V and 4 bases for J; bases not matched to a gene: 4. Per the germline V gene, CDR1 is MNHEY and CDR2 is SVGAGI. The CDR3 spans 14 residues.

This specimen was peripheral blood mononuclear cells (PBMCs), taken when the disease was refractory, from a patient treated with antithyroid drugs. The chain joins TRBV6-5 to TRBJ2-5, with 7 bases lining up with TRBD2. This TCR was recovered from a female donor with Graves disease. CDR3: CASSYQGGGETQYF. CDR3 in DNA: TGTGCCAGCAGTTACCAGGGCGGGGGAGAGACCCAGTACTTC.